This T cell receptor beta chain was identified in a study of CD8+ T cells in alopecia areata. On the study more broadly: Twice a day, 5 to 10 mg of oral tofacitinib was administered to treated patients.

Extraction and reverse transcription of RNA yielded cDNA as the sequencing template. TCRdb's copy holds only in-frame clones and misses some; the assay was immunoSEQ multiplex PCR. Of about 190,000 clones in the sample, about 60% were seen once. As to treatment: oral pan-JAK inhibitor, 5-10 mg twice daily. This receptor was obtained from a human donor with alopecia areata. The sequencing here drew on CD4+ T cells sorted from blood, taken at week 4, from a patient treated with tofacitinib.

CDR3 nucleotide sequence: TGTGCCAGCAGTTACCCAGGGAACACCGGTCAGCCCCAGCATTTT. Amino acids: CASSYPGNTGQPQHF. V and J are TRBV6-6 and TRBJ1-5; a possible D gene is TRBD1 (5 bases). Germline lookup yields CDR1 MNHNY and CDR2 SVGAGI (reference sequence). The CDR3 has 15 residues. Deletions cut 2 bases from V and 6 bases from J, with 14 bases between.